This is a list of T cell receptor beta chains from one sample in a study of T cell repertoires in cytomegalovirus infection. The antigens for these receptors are not known. TCRdb used MiXCR to reprocess the reads, holding one entry per CDR3 protein. This table holds more than 300,000 distinct CDR3 sequences, roughly a third found once. The material sequenced was cultured PBMCs, taken from culture after CMV antigen stimulation. The receptors originated from a human donor in good health (CMV status not recorded). Some clones in this sample may be carry-over from other donors' samples. Each CDR3 is given with its conserved first and last residue. The D gene is left open where the match is weak. Part of the rows lack a size; the others show once, few, many or a class for expanded clones.

V gene	CDR3 length	clone size	J gene	D gene	CDR3 DNA	CDR3 protein
TRBV19	19	few	TRBJ2-1	TRBD2	TGTGCCAGTATCACGGGACTAGCGGATGCATCACGCTCCTACAATGAGCAGTTCTTC	CASITGLADASRSYNEQFF
TRBV9	15	-	TRBJ2-5	TRBD1	TGTGCCAGCAGCCCCCGGACAGGGCGGGTTGAGACCCAGTACTTC	CASSPRTGRVETQYF
TRBV2	14	-	TRBJ1-4	-	TGTGCCAGCAGTGAAATCCCAGCTAATGAAAAACTGTTTTTT	CASSEIPANEKLFF
TRBV7-6	16	-	TRBJ1-6	-	TGTGCCAGCAGCTCCGCTGACAGGCCGTTATCTTCACCCCTCCACTTT	CASSSADRPLSSPLHF
TRBV4-1	14	-	TRBJ1-1	-	TGCGCCAGCAGCCCGACAGAATTGAACACTGAAGCTTTCTTT	CASSPTELNTEAFF
TRBV7-2	15	few	TRBJ2-1	-	TGTGCCAGCAGCTTTTTCAGCTCCCCGGGCAATGAGCAGTTCTTC	CASSFFSSPGNEQFF
TRBV7-2	15	many	TRBJ2-5	TRBD1	TGTGCCAGCAGTTCACTGCCGGGACAGGGAGAGACCCAGTACTTC	CASSSLPGQGETQYF
TRBV12-3/TRBV12-4	18	few	TRBJ2-5	TRBD2	TGTGCCAGCAGTGCGCGGCTAGCGGGAGAAAGACGGCGGGAGACCCAGTACTTC	CASSARLAGERRRETQYF
TRBV5-1	14	few	TRBJ1-2	-	TGCGCCAGCAGCTTGGGGCCCGCGGACTATGGCTACACCTTC	CASSLGPADYGYTF
TRBV28	16	few	TRBJ2-3	TRBD2	TGTGCCAGCAGGGGCCTAGCGGGAACCCTCCGAGGTACGCAGTATTTT	CASRGLAGTLRGTQYF
TRBV7-9	15	few	TRBJ2-2	-	TGTGCCAGCAGCCCATTGACAGTGAACACCGGGGAGCTGTTTTTT	CASSPLTVNTGELFF
TRBV18	15	few	TRBJ2-1	TRBD2	TGTGCCAGCTCCCCCCTAGCGGGGCCCTACAATGAGCAGTTCTTC	CASSPLAGPYNEQFF
TRBV6-8	14	-	TRBJ1-1	-	TGTGCCAGCATTCTCCGGGGGGGGCTACCTGAAGCTTTCTTT	CASILRGGLPEAFF
TRBV12-3/TRBV12-4	17	few	TRBJ1-5	-	TGTGCCAGCACGTTATCCGGGACTCAAGGCGGCAATCAGCCCCAGCATTTT	CASTLSGTQGGNQPQHF
TRBV7-9	15	-	TRBJ1-1	-	TGTGCCAGCAGCTCATTGACGGGGGCGAACACTGAAGCTTTCTTT	CASSSLTGANTEAFF
TRBV4-2	19	-	TRBJ2-7	TRBD2	TGTGCCAGCAGCCAAGAGTGGCTGGGGACTAGCGGGAATTCCCACGAGCAGTACTTC	CASSQEWLGTSGNSHEQYF
TRBV7-2	19	few	TRBJ2-1	-	TGTGCCAGCAGCTTAGATTCTCCCTTAGCCTTGAGCTCCTACAATGAGCAGTTCTTC	CASSLDSPLALSSYNEQFF
TRBV6-2/TRBV6-3	13	-	TRBJ1-1	TRBD1	TGTGCCAGCAGGGGGACAGTGAACACTGAAGCTTTCTTT	CASRGTVNTEAFF
TRBV7-9	17	-	TRBJ1-5	-	TGTGCCAGCAGCCCCGGGGGGGGAGGTAGGAGCAATCAGCCCCAGCATTTT	CASSPGGGGRSNQPQHF
TRBV6-2/TRBV6-3	16	-	TRBJ2-1	TRBD2	TGTGCCAGCAGTCCCCCAGGAGCGGGGTCCTACAATGAGCAGTTCTTC	CASSPPGAGSYNEQFF
TRBV20-1	13	once	TRBJ1-5	-	TGCAGTGCTAGGTGGGCAGGCGCTCAGCCCCAGCATTTT	CSARWAGAQPQHF
TRBV4-2	13	few	TRBJ2-1	TRBD2	TGTGCCAGCAGCCCAGGGACTAGCGGTCGTGGGGTCTTC	CASSPGTSGRGVF
TRBV7-2	13	many	TRBJ1-1	-	TGTGCCAGCAGCCTTAACAGGGTACCCCGTGCTTTCTTT	CASSLNRVPRAFF